These T cell receptor beta chains were read from a single sample in a study of blood T cell repertoires in COVID-19. Method: immunoSEQ multiplex PCR; TCRdb's copy keeps in-frame clones and lacks some. The sample shows roughly 150,000 clones, around 74% of them seen only once. Sequencing was carried out using peripheral blood. The receptors derive from an older woman with COVID-19, enrolled during active disease. CDR3s include the opening cysteine and the closing phenylalanine or tryptophan. A D gene is named only where the DNA matches it firmly. Clone size is stated in some rows and not others, as once, few, many or a class when expanded.

D	V	J	size	CDR3	DNA
NA	TRBV27	TRBJ2-5	few	CASSLDGLQETQYF	TGTGCCAGCAGTCTGGACGGACTCCAAGAGACCCAGTACTTC
TRBD1	TRBV19	TRBJ1-5	NA	CASSITEDRSVTQHF	TGTGCCAGTAGTATAACGGAGGACAGGTCGGTGACCCAGCATTTT
NA	TRBV11-2	TRBJ2-3	NA	CASTPPGTRNTDTQYF	TGTGCCAGCACCCCCCCCGGGACACGGAACACAGATACGCAGTATTTT
TRBD2	TRBV7-3	TRBJ2-1	once	CASSLTPGTSGRSGYNEQFF	TGTGCCAGCAGCCTAACGCCCGGGACTAGCGGGAGAAGTGGCTACAATGAGCAGTTCTTC
NA	TRBV2	TRBJ1-4	NA	CASSWASLTTNEKLFF	TGTGCCAGCAGTTGGGCCTCACTCACAACTAATGAAAAACTGTTTTTT
TRBD1	TRBV4-1	TRBJ1-4	NA	CASTRTGTGVEKLFF	TGCGCCAGCACCCGAACCGGGACAGGGGTTGAAAAACTGTTTTTT
NA	TRBV28	TRBJ1-6	NA	CASSLEGLALHF	TGTGCCAGCAGTTTGGAGGGTCTGGCCCTCCACTTT
TRBD2	TRBV6-1	TRBJ2-7	NA	CASSGRGASGIGYEQYF	TGTGCCAGCAGTGGACGGGGAGCTAGCGGAATCGGGTACGAGCAGTACTTC
NA	TRBV6-5	TRBJ1-2	NA	CASRTGRGYGYTF	TGTGCCAGCAGGACCGGCAGGGGTTATGGCTACACCTTC
TRBD1	TRBV2	TRBJ2-2	few	CASIRDRNTGELFF	TGTGCCAGTATCCGGGACAGGAACACCGGGGAGCTGTTTTTT
NA	TRBV5-1	TRBJ1-5	NA	CASSLGGSDITQHF	TGCGCCAGCAGCCTCGGGGGGTCGGATATAACCCAGCATTTT
NA	TRBV5-4	TRBJ1-2	NA	CASSLARVSSYGYTF	TGTGCCAGCAGCTTGGCCAGGGTATCATCGTATGGCTACACCTTC
TRBD1	TRBV27	TRBJ1-1	NA	CASSSTGTNTEAFF	TGTGCCAGCAGTTCGACAGGGACGAACACTGAAGCTTTCTTT
NA	TRBV3-1/TRBV3-2	TRBJ1-1	NA	CASSQGIEKAFF	TGTGCCAGCAGCCAAGGAATAGAGAAAGCTTTCTTT
TRBD1	TRBV6-2/TRBV6-3	TRBJ2-7	once	CASTPHRGQVLWSYEQYF	TGTGCCAGCACCCCCCACCGGGGACAGGTCCTTTGGTCCTACGAGCAGTACTTC
TRBD1	TRBV2	TRBJ2-1	NA	CASRLGRTGALNEQFF	TGTGCCAGCAGATTAGGACGGACAGGGGCTCTTAATGAGCAGTTCTTC
NA	TRBV6-5	TRBJ1-6	NA	CASNRGQESSPLHF	TGTGCCAGCAACCGGGGACAAGAAAGCTCACCCCTCCACTTT
NA	TRBV28	TRBJ2-7	once	CASASSPGQEQYF	TGTGCCAGCGCCTCAAGCCCCGGTCAAGAGCAGTACTTC
TRBD2	TRBV6-5	TRBJ2-7	NA	CASRASGSAYEQYF	TGTGCCAGCAGGGCTAGCGGGTCCGCCTACGAGCAGTACTTC
TRBD1	TRBV5-1	TRBJ1-2	NA	CASSLDRGRPEGYTF	TGCGCCAGCAGCTTGGACAGGGGGCGCCCGGAAGGCTACACCTTC
NA	TRBV5-4	TRBJ1-1	NA	CASSLDPGWDTEAFF	TGTGCCAGCAGCTTGGATCCGGGATGGGACACTGAAGCTTTCTTT
NA	TRBV25-1	TRBJ1-2	NA	CASSDTGHHGYTF	TGTGCCAGCAGTGACACCGGACATCATGGCTACACCTTC
NA	TRBV6-6	TRBJ1-1	NA	CASSRRTPTGGLTEAFF	TGTGCCAGCAGTCGACGAACACCGACGGGAGGCCTCACTGAAGCTTTCTTT
NA	TRBV6-1	TRBJ2-2	NA	CASSDWATGELFF	TGTGCCAGCAGTGATTGGGCGACCGGGGAGCTGTTTTTT
NA	TRBV28	TRBJ1-2	NA	CASSTGNYGYTF	TGTGCCAGCAGTACAGGGAACTATGGCTACACCTTC
NA	TRBV2	TRBJ2-1	few	CASRGEGPEQFF	TGTGCCAGCAGAGGCGAGGGCCCTGAGCAGTTCTTC
NA	TRBV3-1/TRBV3-2	TRBJ2-2	NA	CASSQWGGAGETGELFF	TGTGCCAGCAGCCAATGGGGCGGTGCAGGTGAAACCGGGGAGCTGTTTTTT
TRBD2	TRBV7-3	TRBJ2-1	NA	CASSFFRGGRNEQFF	TGTGCCAGCAGCTTTTTCCGGGGGGGCCGCAATGAGCAGTTCTTC
TRBD1	TRBV7-2	TRBJ1-2	NA	CASSPGTEYGYTF	TGTGCCAGCAGCCCCGGGACAGAATATGGCTACACCTTC
NA	TRBV3-1/TRBV3-2	TRBJ2-7	once	CASSQFPGAAYEQYF	TGTGCCAGCAGCCAATTTCCGGGAGCGGCCTACGAGCAGTACTTC
NA	TRBV2	TRBJ2-1	NA	CASTRVGSEQFF	TGTGCCAGCACCAGGGTCGGAAGTGAGCAGTTCTTC
TRBD2	TRBV2	TRBJ2-7	NA	CASTPGGLAHQYF	TGTGCCAGCACCCCAGGGGGACTAGCGCATCAGTACTTC
NA	TRBV7-9	TRBJ2-2	NA	CASSLIEANAGELFF	TGTGCCAGCAGCTTAATTGAGGCAAACGCCGGGGAGCTGTTTTTT
TRBD1	TRBV28	TRBJ1-5	NA	CASSYPGQLGNQPQHF	TGTGCCAGCAGCTACCCGGGACAGTTAGGCAATCAGCCCCAGCATTTT
TRBD2	TRBV6-1	TRBJ2-7	NA	CASSEYPSGAYEQYF	TGTGCCAGCAGTGAATACCCTAGCGGAGCCTACGAGCAGTACTTC
NA	TRBV9	TRBJ2-5	NA	CASSVGAPGETQYF	TGTGCCAGCAGCGTAGGAGCTCCCGGGGAGACCCAGTACTTC
NA	TRBV19	TRBJ2-3	NA	CASSIQRGTDTQYF	TGTGCCAGTAGTATACAACGCGGCACAGATACGCAGTATTTT
NA	TRBV12-1	TRBJ1-5	many	CASSFAMISVTNQPQHF	TGTGCCAGCAGCTTTGCCATGATATCGGTGACTAATCAGCCCCAGCATTTT
TRBD1	TRBV7-3	TRBJ1-1	NA	CASSSQAGTGLSEAFF	TGTGCCAGCAGCTCTCAAGCAGGGACAGGCCTTTCTGAAGCTTTCTTT
NA	TRBV27	TRBJ1-2	NA	CASSLKLSSNYGYTF	TGTGCCAGCAGTTTAAAACTGTCCTCGAACTATGGCTACACCTTC
TRBD2	TRBV10-2	TRBJ2-2	once	CASTPAGGTGELFF	TGCGCCAGCACTCCAGCGGGGGGGACCGGGGAGCTGTTTTTT
NA	TRBV7-6	TRBJ1-6	NA	CASSGESSYNSPLHF	TGTGCCAGCAGCGGGGAGAGCTCCTATAATTCACCCCTCCACTTT
TRBD1	TRBV4-1	TRBJ1-2	NA	CASSQIGDRDYGYTF	TGCGCCAGCAGCCAGATTGGGGACAGGGACTATGGCTACACCTTC
NA	TRBV29-1	TRBJ2-2	NA	CSVESFNGGDTGELFF	TGCAGCGTTGAGTCTTTTAACGGAGGGGACACCGGGGAGCTGTTTTTT